The entry that follows covers one T cell receptor (beta chain) sequence. Libraries were prepared by immunoSEQ multiplex PCR; TCRdb keeps only in-frame clonotypes and omits some of them. The data show 110,000 or so clones, around 84% seen once. V trimming: 3 bases; J trimming: 4 bases; junction bases outside the gene matches: 3. The length of the CDR3 is 14 residues. The V gene's germline CDR1 is SGHVS and CDR2 FQNEAQ. This sample was included in a study of blood T cell repertoires in COVID-19. Study as a whole: The United States, Italy and Spain provided the acute and convalescent COVID-19 samples. PBMCs, B-cell-depleted T cells, or T cells provided the cDNA or gDNA that made up the material.

Sequences were obtained from peripheral blood. The TCR sequence derives from a woman aged 80 or over with acute or convalescent COVID-19. This chain connects TRBV7-8 to TRBJ2-3, with TRBD1 identical over 8 bases. Here the CDR3 DNA reads TGTGCCAGCAGCTTTGACAGGGGAGCAGATACGCAGTATTTT. Residues: CASSFDRGADTQYF.